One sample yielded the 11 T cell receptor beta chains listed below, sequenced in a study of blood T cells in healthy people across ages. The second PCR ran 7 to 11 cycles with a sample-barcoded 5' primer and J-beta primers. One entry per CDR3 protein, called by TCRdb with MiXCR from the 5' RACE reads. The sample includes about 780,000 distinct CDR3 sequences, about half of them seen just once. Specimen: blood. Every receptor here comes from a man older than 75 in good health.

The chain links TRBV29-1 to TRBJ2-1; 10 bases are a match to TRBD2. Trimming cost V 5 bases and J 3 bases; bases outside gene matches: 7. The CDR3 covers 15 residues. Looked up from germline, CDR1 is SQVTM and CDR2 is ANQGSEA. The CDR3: CSVLRVAGGYNEQFF. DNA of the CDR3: TGCAGCGTTCTCCGCGTAGCGGGGGGCTACAATGAGCAGTTCTTC.

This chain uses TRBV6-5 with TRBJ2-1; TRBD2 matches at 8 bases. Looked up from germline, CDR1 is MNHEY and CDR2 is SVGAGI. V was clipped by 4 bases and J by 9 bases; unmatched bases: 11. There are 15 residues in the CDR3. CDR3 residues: CASSSARTSFSEQFF. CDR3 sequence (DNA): TGTGCCAGCAGTTCCGCCCGGACTAGCTTCTCTGAGCAGTTCTTC.

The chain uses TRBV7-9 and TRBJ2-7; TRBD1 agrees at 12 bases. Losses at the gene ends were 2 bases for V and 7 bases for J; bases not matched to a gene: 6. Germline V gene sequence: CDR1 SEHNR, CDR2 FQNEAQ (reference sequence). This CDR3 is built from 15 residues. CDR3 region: CASSLTPGQGAEQYF. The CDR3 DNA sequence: TGTGCCAGCAGCTTAACACCGGGACAGGGGGCTGAGCAGTACTTC.

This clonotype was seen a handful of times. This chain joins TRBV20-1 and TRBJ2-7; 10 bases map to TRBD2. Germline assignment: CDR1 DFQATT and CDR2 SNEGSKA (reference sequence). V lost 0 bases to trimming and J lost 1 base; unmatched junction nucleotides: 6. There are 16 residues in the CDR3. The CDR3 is CSARDRAGLASYEQYF. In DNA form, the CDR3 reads TGCAGTGCTAGAGATCGGGCGGGACTAGCGTCCTACGAGCAGTACTTC.

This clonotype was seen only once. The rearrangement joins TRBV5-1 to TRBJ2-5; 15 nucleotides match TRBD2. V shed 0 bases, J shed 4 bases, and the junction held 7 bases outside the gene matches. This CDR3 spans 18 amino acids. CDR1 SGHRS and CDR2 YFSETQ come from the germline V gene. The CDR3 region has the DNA TGCGCCAGCAGCTTGGTGGGACTAGCGGGGGGAACACCAGAGACCCAGTACTTC. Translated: CASSLVGLAGGTPETQYF.

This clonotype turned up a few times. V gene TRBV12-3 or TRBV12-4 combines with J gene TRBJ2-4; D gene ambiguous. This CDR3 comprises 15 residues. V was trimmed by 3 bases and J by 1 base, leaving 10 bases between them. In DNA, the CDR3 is TGTGCCAGCAGTTTCCGGTTTCGGGCCAAAAACATTCAGTACTTC. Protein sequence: CASSFRFRAKNIQYF.

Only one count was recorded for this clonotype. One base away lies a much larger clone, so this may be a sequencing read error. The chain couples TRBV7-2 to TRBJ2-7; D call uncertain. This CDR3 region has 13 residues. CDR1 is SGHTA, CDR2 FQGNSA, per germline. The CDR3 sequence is CANSQPSSYEQYF. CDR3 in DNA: TGTGCCAACAGCCAACCGAGCTCCTACGAGCAGTACTTC.

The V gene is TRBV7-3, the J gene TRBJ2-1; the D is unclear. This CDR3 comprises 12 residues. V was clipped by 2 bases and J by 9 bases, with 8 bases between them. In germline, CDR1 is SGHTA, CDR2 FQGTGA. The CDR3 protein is CASSLYDGEQFF. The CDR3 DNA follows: TGTGCCAGCAGCTTATATGATGGTGAGCAGTTCTTC.

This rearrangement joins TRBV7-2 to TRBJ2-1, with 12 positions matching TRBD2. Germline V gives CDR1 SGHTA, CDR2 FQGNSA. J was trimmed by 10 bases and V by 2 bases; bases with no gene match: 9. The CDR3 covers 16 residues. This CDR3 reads CASSLMLAGGANEQFF. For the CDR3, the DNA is TGTGCCAGCAGCTTAATGCTAGCGGGAGGGGCAAACGAGCAGTTCTTC. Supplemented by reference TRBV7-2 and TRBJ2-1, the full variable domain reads GAGVSQSPSNKVTEKGKDVELRCDPISGHTALYWYRQSLGQGLEFLIYFQGNSAPDKSGLPSDRFSAERTGGSVSTLTIQRTQQEDSAVYLCASSLMLAGGANEQFFGPGTRLTVL.

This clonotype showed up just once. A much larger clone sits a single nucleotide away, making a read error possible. Here the CDR3 DNA reads TGTGCCAGCAGCTTACGTCTAGCGGGAATGGATGAGCGGTTCTTC. Amino acids: CASSLRLAGMDERFF. This chain links TRBV7-2 with TRBJ2-1; 9 bases are shared with TRBD2. CDR3 length: 15 amino acids. CDR1 and CDR2 (germline): SGHTA, FQGNSA.

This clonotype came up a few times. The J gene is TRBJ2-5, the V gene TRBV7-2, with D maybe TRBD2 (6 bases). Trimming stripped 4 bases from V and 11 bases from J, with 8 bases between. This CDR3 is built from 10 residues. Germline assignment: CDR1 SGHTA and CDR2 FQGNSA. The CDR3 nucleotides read TGTGCCAGCAGCTGGGGGGAGCAGTACTTC. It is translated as CASSWGEQYF.